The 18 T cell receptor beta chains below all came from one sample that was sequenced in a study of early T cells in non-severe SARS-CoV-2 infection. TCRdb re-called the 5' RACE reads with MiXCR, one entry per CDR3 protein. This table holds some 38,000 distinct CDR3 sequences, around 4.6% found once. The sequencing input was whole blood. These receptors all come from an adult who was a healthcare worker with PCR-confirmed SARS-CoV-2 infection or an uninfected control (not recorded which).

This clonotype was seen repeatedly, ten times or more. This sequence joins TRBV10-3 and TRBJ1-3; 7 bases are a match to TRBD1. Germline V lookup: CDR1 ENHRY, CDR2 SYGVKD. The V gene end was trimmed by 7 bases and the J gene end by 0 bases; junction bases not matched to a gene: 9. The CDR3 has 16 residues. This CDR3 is CAINEGGPSSGNTIYF. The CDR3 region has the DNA TGTGCCATCAATGAAGGGGGCCCTAGCTCTGGAAACACCATATATTTT.

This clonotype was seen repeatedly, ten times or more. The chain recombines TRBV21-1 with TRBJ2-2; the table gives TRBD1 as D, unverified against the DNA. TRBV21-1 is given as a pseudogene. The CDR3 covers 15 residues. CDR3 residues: CASSRRDGYTGELFF. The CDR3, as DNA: TGTGCCAGCAGCCGCCGGGACGGGTACACCGGGGAGCTGTTTTTT.

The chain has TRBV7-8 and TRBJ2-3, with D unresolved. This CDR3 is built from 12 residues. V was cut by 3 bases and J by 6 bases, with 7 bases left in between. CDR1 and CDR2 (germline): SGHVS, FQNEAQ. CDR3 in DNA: TGTGCCAGCAGCTTTAAAGGGGATACGCAGTATTTT. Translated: CASSFKGDTQYF.

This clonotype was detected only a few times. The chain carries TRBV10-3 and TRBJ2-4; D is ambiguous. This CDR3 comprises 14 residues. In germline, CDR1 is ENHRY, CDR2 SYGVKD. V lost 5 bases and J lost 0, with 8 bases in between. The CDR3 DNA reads TGTGCCATCAGTCAAGACATAGCCAAAAACATTCAGTACTTC. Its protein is CAISQDIAKNIQYF.

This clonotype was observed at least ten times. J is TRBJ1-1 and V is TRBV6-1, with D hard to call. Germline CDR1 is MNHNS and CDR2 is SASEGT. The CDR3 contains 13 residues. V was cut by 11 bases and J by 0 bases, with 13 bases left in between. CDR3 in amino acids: CASREVLNTEAFF. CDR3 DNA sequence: TGTGCCTCTCGGGAGGTGCTGAACACTGAAGCTTTCTTT.

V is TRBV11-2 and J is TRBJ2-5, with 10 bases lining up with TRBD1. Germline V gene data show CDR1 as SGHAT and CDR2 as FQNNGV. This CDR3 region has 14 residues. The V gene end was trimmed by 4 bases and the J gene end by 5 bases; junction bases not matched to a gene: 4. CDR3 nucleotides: TGTGCCAGCAGCTCTGACAGGGGGCCGGAGACCCAGTACTTC. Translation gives CASSSDRGPETQYF.

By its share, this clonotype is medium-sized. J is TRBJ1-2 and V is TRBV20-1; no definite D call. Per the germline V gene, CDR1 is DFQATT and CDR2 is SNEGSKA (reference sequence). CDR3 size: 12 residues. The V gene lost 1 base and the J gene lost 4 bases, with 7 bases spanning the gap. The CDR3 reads CSARVLRYGYTF. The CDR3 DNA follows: TGCAGTGCTAGAGTTTTGCGCTATGGCTACACCTTC.

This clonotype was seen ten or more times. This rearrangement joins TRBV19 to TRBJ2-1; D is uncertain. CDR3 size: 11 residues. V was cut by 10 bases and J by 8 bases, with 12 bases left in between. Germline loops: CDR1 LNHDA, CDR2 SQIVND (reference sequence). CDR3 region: CATRYVDEQFF. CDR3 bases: TGTGCCACCCGATATGTGGATGAGCAGTTCTTC.

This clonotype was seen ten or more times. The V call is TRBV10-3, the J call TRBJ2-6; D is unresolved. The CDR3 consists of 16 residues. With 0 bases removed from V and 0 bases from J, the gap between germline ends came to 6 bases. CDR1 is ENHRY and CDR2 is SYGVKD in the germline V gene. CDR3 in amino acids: CAISESLYSGANVLTF. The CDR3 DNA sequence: TGTGCCATCAGTGAGTCGTTGTACTCTGGGGCCAACGTCCTGACTTTC.

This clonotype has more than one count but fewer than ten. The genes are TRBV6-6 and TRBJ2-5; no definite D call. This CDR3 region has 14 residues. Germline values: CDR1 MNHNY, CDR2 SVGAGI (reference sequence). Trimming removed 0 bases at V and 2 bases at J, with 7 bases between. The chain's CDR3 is CASSYSASQETQYF. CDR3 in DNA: TGTGCCAGCAGTTACTCGGCGTCTCAAGAGACCCAGTACTTC.

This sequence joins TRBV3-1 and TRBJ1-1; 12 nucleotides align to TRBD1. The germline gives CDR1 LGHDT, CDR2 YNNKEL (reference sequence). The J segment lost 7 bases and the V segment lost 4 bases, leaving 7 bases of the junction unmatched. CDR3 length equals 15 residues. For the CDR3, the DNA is TGTGCCAGCAGCCCCGGGGACAGGGGGCGTAGTGAAGCTTTCTTT. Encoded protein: CASSPGDRGRSEAFF.

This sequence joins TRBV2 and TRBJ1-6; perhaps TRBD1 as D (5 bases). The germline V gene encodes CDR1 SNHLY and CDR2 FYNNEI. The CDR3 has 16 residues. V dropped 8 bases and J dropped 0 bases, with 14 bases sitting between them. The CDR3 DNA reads TGTGCCAGCTGTACCGGGGGAAGCTCCTATAATTCACCCCTCCACTTT. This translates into CASCTGGSSYNSPLHF.

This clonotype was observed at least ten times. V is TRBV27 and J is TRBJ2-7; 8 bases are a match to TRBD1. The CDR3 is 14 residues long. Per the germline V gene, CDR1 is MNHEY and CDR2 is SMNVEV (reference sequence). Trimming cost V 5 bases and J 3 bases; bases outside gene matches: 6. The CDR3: CASSRQGPDYEQYF. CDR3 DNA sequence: TGTGCCAGCAGTCGACAGGGGCCGGACTACGAGCAGTACTTC.

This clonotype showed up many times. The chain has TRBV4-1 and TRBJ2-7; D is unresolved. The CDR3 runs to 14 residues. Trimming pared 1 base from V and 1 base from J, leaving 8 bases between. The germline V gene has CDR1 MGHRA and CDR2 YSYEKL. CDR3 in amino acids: CASSQGYRSYEQYF. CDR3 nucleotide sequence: TGCGCCAGCAGCCAAGGGTATCGGTCCTACGAGCAGTACTTC.

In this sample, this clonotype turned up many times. The CDR3 reads CSVERTGRGYTF. The CDR3, as DNA: TGCAGCGTTGAAAGGACAGGGCGAGGCTACACCTTC. The chain combines TRBV29-1 with TRBJ1-2; TRBD1 matches 8 bases. Trimming at V came to 2 bases and at J to 8 bases, leaving 4 bases not matched to a gene. Looked up from germline, CDR1 is SQVTM and CDR2 is ANQGSEA. This CDR3 spans 12 amino acids.

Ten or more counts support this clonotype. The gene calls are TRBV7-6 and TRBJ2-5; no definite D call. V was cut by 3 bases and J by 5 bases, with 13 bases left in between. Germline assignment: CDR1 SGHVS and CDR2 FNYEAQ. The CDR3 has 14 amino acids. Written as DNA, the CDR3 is TGTGCCAGCAGCTTTACGGACCTGGGGGAGACCCAGTACTTC. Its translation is CASSFTDLGETQYF.

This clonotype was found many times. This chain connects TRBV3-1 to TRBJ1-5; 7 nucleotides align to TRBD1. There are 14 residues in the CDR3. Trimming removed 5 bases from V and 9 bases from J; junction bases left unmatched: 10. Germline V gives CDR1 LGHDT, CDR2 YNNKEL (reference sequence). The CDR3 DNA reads TGTGCCAGCAGCTCCTCATCAGGGGGTAGGCCCCAGCATTTT. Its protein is CASSSSSGGRPQHF.

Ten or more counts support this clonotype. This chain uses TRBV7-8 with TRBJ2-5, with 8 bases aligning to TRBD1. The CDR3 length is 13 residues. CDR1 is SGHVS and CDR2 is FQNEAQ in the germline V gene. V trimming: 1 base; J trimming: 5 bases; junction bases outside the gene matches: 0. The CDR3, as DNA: TGTGCCAGCAGCTTAGACAGGGGGGAGACCCAGTACTTC. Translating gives CASSLDRGETQYF.